These 20 T cell receptor beta chains came from one sample sequenced in a study of T cell responses to AZD1222 COVID-19 vaccine (dated by TCRdb to the early 2020s). Taken with the paper, the label for time point translates to: baseline before first vaccination. The intended sense of this specimen's treatment or condition label: meningococcal conjugate vaccine given as trial control. Library creation used the immunoSEQ multiplex PCR assay. In TCRdb, the immuneACCESS table is reduced to in-frame sequences with V and J assigned. These tables do not hold every clone; where another copy was compared, an unresolved V gene accounts for under half, and the others remain unexplained. This sample comprises about 130,000 clones, about 90% of them detected only once. Of the sample, approximately 4.5% is held by the ten largest clones. The specimen was peripheral blood, collected on day 0 of MenACWY control vaccination. The origin of the receptors is an adult in good health.

V and J are TRBV6-5 and TRBJ2-5; 11 nucleotides agree with TRBD1. Germline V gene data show CDR1 as MNHEY and CDR2 as SVGAGI. Unmatched junction bases numbered 3, after V lost 2 bases and J lost 1 base. The CDR3 spans 16 residues. The CDR3 region has the DNA TGTGCCAGCAGTTACCCGGGGACAGGGGGCCAAGAGACCCAGTACTTC. Its protein is CASSYPGTGGQETQYF.

This chain's CDR3 is CASSQDGYMNTEAFF. The CDR3 bases are TGTGCCAGCAGCCAAGACGGGTACATGAACACTGAAGCTTTCTTT. This chain uses TRBV3-1 (or the pseudogene TRBV3-2) with TRBJ1-1; D unclear. From germline, CDR1 is LGHDT and CDR2 YNNKEL (reference sequence). The CDR3 is made up of 15 amino acids. V was trimmed by 0 bases and J by 0 bases, leaving 8 bases between them.

This chain connects TRBV28 to TRBJ2-7; tentative D call: TRBD2 (5 bases). Germline values: CDR1 MDHEN, CDR2 SYDVKM. V was clipped by 0 bases and J by 2 bases, with 11 bases between them. The length of the CDR3 is 15 residues. The chain's CDR3 is CASSLWGASTYEQYF. CDR3 coding DNA: TGTGCCAGCAGTTTATGGGGAGCCTCAACCTACGAGCAGTACTTC.

The table lists this clone with a count of one. The chain uses TRBV18 and TRBJ1-5, with 9 bases lining up with TRBD1. The J segment lost 7 bases and the V segment lost 5 bases, leaving 6 bases of the junction unmatched. Germline V CDR1 and CDR2: KGHSH, LQKENI. This CDR3 contains 14 residues. In nucleotides, the CDR3 is TGTGCCAGCTCAACAGGACAGGGGAGGCAGCCCCAGCATTTT. It specifies CASSTGQGRQPQHF.

This sequence joins TRBV7-6 and TRBJ2-2; weak D call: TRBD1 (6 bases). Trimming pared 0 bases from V and 6 bases from J, leaving 11 bases between. Germline assignment: CDR1 SGHVS and CDR2 FNYEAQ. The CDR3 contains 15 residues. CDR3: CASSLARSGAGELFF. CDR3 DNA sequence: TGTGCCAGCAGCTTAGCGCGGTCAGGGGCCGGGGAGCTGTTTTTT.

The chain recombines TRBV5-5 with TRBJ2-7, with 13 bases lining up with TRBD2. The V segment lost 4 bases and the J segment 1 base; nucleotides outside the gene matches: 14. Germline V gene sequence: CDR1 SGHKS, CDR2 YYEKEE (reference sequence). This CDR3 spans 19 amino acids. This CDR3 reads CASSTGGTSGARASYEQYV. Here the CDR3 DNA reads TGTGCCAGCAGCACAGGCGGGACTAGCGGGGCGAGGGCGTCCTACGAGCAGTACGTC.

This clone appeared once. This rearrangement joins TRBV6-5 to TRBJ1-2, with TRBD1 matching 9 bases. V dropped 0 bases and J dropped 8; count of bases not matched to a gene: 10. The CDR3 has 16 residues. Germline CDR1 MNHEY, CDR2 SVGAGI. The CDR3 reads CASSYSKGQGVNGYTF. The DNA for the CDR3 is TGTGCCAGCAGTTACTCGAAGGGACAGGGAGTTAACGGCTACACCTTC.

DNA for the CDR3: TGTGCCACCAGTGATTCTGGACAGCCCCAGCATTTT. Its translation: CATSDSGQPQHF. V gene TRBV24-1 combines with J gene TRBJ1-5; D uncertain. The germline CDR1 and CDR2 sequences are KGHDR and SFDVKD. The CDR3 contains 12 residues. The V and J ends lost 2 bases and 7 bases respectively, with 5 bases between them.

The rearrangement uses TRBV7-9 and TRBJ1-4, with TRBD1 as a possible D gene (6 bases). CDR1 and CDR2 (germline): SEHNR, FQNEAQ (reference sequence). Trimming shortened V by 6 bases and J by 7 bases, and 18 bases separated the two germline ends. CDR3 length equals 15 residues. CDR3 amino acids: CASSSGGAGGEKLFF. The DNA of the CDR3 is TGTGCCAGCAGTTCCGGGGGGGCCGGAGGTGAAAAACTGTTTTTT.

V and J are TRBV28 and TRBJ2-5; 14 bases are shared with TRBD2. V lost 4 bases, J lost 9 bases, and 10 bases stayed unmatched. The CDR3 runs 16 residues. Per the germline V gene, CDR1 is MDHEN and CDR2 is SYDVKM. CDR3 sequence (DNA): TGTGCCAGCAGTTGGCCGACTAGCGGGGGGGCCGGGGCCCAGTACTTC. Translating gives CASSWPTSGGAGAQYF.

The CDR3 sequence: CASSSNSGQGYNEQFF. DNA for the CDR3: TGCGCCAGCAGCTCCAATTCGGGACAGGGATACAATGAGCAGTTCTTC. The chain links TRBV5-1 to TRBJ2-1, with 9 bases that match TRBD1. Germline CDR1 and CDR2: SGHRS and YFSETQ. The CDR3 has 16 residues. V gave up 3 bases and J gave up 4 bases; unmatched junction bases: 8. Filled out from reference TRBV5-1 and TRBJ2-1, the complete variable domain reads KAGVTQTPRYLIKTRGQQVTLSCSPISGHRSVSWYQQTPGQGLQFLFEYFSETQRNKGNFPGRFSGRQFSNSRSEMNVSTLELGDSALYLCASSSNSGQGYNEQFFGPGTRLTVL.

The chain uses TRBV28 and TRBJ1-2, with TRBD1 matching 10 bases. V gave up 2 bases and J gave up 1 base; unmatched junction bases: 4. In germline, CDR1 is MDHEN, CDR2 SYDVKM. The CDR3 sequence is 16 residues long. The CDR3 coding sequence is TGTGCCAGCAGTTTACGACAGGGGGCGGGTAACTATGGCTACACCTTC. Protein: CASSLRQGAGNYGYTF.

The count of this clone is one. The chain has TRBV4-2 and TRBJ2-5, with 8 bases identical to TRBD1. Germline trimming cut 4 bases from V and 5 bases from J; bases unmatched to any gene: 9. Per the germline V gene, CDR1 is LGHNA and CDR2 is YNFKEQ. CDR3 length equals 15 residues. CDR3 region: CASSPKAGGEETQYF. The CDR3 bases are TGTGCCAGCAGCCCTAAAGCAGGGGGCGAGGAGACCCAGTACTTC.

This chain connects TRBV7-2 to TRBJ1-2; D gene ambiguous. Germline CDR1 is SGHTA and CDR2 is FQGNSA. V was clipped by 5 bases and J by 6 bases, with 13 bases between them. This CDR3 has 13 residues. The CDR3 DNA is TGTGCCAGCAGCCGTCCGGGCGTGAATGGCTACACCTTC. Residues: CASSRPGVNGYTF. Combining the CDR3 with reference TRBV7-2 and TRBJ1-2 gives the whole variable domain GAGVSQSPSNKVTEKGKDVELRCDPISGHTALYWYRQSLGQGLEFLIYFQGNSAPDKSGLPSDRFSAERTGGSVSTLTIQRTQQEDSAVYLCASSRPGVNGYTFGSGTRLTVV.

The rearrangement links TRBV5-1 to TRBJ1-3, with 7 nucleotides matching TRBD1. Germline V gene sequence: CDR1 SGHRS, CDR2 YFSETQ. This CDR3 has 14 residues. The junction had 6 bases not matched to a gene; V was cut back by 9 bases and J by 0 bases. CDR3 loop: CATEGTASGNTIYF. For the CDR3, the DNA is TGCGCCACCGAAGGGACAGCCTCTGGAAACACCATATATTTT.

V and J are TRBV29-1 and TRBJ2-5, with D hard to call. Trimming removed 4 bases at V and 5 bases at J, with 14 bases between. Germline V gene data show CDR1 as SQVTM and CDR2 as ANQGSEA. The CDR3 contains 13 residues. For the CDR3, the DNA is TGCAGCGTTGTCGTAGGTCTGGGGGAGACCCAGTACTTC. Its translation is CSVVVGLGETQYF.

This clone appeared once. The V gene is TRBV7-6, the J gene TRBJ2-1, with a weak D call TRBD1 (5 bases). Germline V CDR1 and CDR2: SGHVS, FNYEAQ. There are 13 residues in the CDR3. Trimming removed 1 base from V and 9 bases from J, with 10 bases in between. CDR3 nucleotides: TGTGCCAGCAGCTTAGTTAGCCAGGGTGAGCAGTTCTTC. Translation gives CASSLVSQGEQFF.

J is TRBJ1-4 and V is TRBV19; no reliable D call. The length of the CDR3 is 15 residues. Germline V gene sequence: CDR1 LNHDA, CDR2 SQIVND (reference sequence). The V end was cut by 3 bases, the J end by 5 bases, with 13 bases between. The CDR3 nucleotides are TGTGCCAGTAGTATGGGTCGGCAGGCAAATGAAAAACTGTTTTTT. Its protein is CASSMGRQANEKLFF.

The chain combines TRBV15 with TRBJ1-4; perhaps TRBD1 as D (5 bases). Trimming removed 3 bases from V and 4 bases from J, with 24 bases in between. The germline CDR1 and CDR2 sequences are LNHNV and YYDKDF (reference sequence). The CDR3 extends over 19 amino acids. For the CDR3, the DNA is TGTGCCACCAGCAGCTCCTCGGGTTCCGTGTCAGGGTTTAATGAAAAACTGTTTTTT. This translates into CATSSSSGSVSGFNEKLFF.

The chain has TRBV29-1 and TRBJ2-1; 7 bases are a match to TRBD2. The CDR3 extends over 14 amino acids. Losses at the gene ends were 1 base for V and 6 bases for J; bases not matched to a gene: 6. The germline CDR1 and CDR2 sequences are SQVTM and ANQGSEA. The CDR3 loop reads CSVEGTGRSNEQFF. DNA of the CDR3: TGCAGCGTTGAAGGGACCGGGAGGTCCAATGAGCAGTTCTTC.